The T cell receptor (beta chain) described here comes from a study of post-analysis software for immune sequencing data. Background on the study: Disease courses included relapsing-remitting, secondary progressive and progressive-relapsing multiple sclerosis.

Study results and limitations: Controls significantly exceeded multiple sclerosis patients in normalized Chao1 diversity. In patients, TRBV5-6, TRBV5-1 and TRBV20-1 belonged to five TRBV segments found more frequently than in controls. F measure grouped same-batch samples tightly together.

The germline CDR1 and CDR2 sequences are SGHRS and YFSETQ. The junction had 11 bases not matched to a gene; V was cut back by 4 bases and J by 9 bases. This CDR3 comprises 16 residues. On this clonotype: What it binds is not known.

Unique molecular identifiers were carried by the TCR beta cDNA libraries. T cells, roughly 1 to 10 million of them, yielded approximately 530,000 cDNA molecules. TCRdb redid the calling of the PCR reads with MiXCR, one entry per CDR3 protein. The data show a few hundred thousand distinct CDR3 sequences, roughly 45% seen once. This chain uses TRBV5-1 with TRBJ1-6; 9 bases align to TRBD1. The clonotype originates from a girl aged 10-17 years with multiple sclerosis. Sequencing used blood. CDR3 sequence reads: CASSGSGTGYGSPLHF. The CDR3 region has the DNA TGCGCCAGCAGCGGCTCCGGGACAGGGTACGGTTCACCCCTCCACTTT.